Included here is one TCR beta chain sequence, with context. This record comes from a study of shared clonotypes between healthy human individuals. TCRdb's table, derived via immunoSEQ multiplex PCR, lists solely in-frame clones and lacks some. The table lists 850,000 to 1,100,000 clones, roughly 80% of them singletons. Looked up from germline, CDR1 is MNHEY and CDR2 is SVGAGI. There are 10 residues in the CDR3. V was clipped by 6 bases and J by 8 bases, with 5 bases between them. The sequence was collected from a man younger than 30 in good health. Some clones in this sample may be carry-over from other donors' samples. The rearrangement links TRBV6-5 to TRBJ2-1; D unclear. Sequencing was done on a sample of memory CD4+ T cells from PBMCs. As for subset: CD45RA-negative fraction. CDR3 coding DNA: TGTGCCAGCAGAGGTCATGAGCAGTTCTTC. This sequence encodes CASRGHEQFF.